This T cell receptor (beta chain) stems from a study of CD8 T cells in Susac syndrome. Findings of the study overall: An acknowledgment was made by the study that its TCR sequencing and HLA analysis involved relatively few individuals.

The trim removed 1 base at V and 2 bases at J, leaving 4 bases unmatched. Germline V gene data show CDR1 as DFQATT and CDR2 as SNEGSKA (reference sequence). This CDR3 has 16 residues. RNA, at about 0.45 to 1 ug, was reverse transcribed with random hexamers. TCR beta CDR3 was amplified by immunoSEQ covering 54 Vbeta and 13 Jbeta. TCRdb called the immunoSEQ multiplex PCR reads again in MiXCR, with one record for every CDR3 protein. The sample yields 150,000 to 200,000 distinct CDR3 sequences, just under 95% seen once. The T cells that were sequenced for TCR beta were CD8+ and CD4+ cells from blood. TEMRA cells were FACS-enriched, and CD8+ and CD4+ T cells were isolated negatively. A remark on this clonotype: Its antigen is still unknown.

The chain recombines TRBV20-1 with TRBJ2-6; 8 bases are shared with TRBD1. This TCR was recovered from a human donor in good health. The sequencing input was CD4+ T cells from PBMCs. The CDR3 nucleotides read TGCAGTGCTAGAGTAGCAGGGGGCGCTGGGGCCAACGTCCTGACTTTC. It is translated as CSARVAGGAGANVLTF.